This T cell receptor (beta chain) derives from a study of CD8 T cells in Susac syndrome. This clonotype was seen a few times. An input of roughly 0.5 to 1 ug of RNA was subjected to reverse transcription using random hexamers. Each CDR3 protein is one row after TCRdb ran MiXCR on the immunoSEQ multiplex PCR reads. The sample has roughly 150,000 distinct CDR3 sequences, roughly 95% seen once; the top ten hold roughly 0.084%. CDR3 length equals 12 residues. The V and J ends lost 5 bases and 2 bases respectively, with 5 bases between them. Looked up from germline, CDR1 is SGHVS and CDR2 is FNYEAQ. Input material: CD4+ T cells from PBMCs. This receptor was identified in a human donor with Susac syndrome. This chain joins TRBV7-6 and TRBJ2-3; D remains ambiguous. The chain's CDR3 is CASSPDTDTQYF. In DNA, the CDR3 is TGTGCCAGCAGCCCAGACACAGATACGCAGTATTTT.